The rows below give T cell receptor beta chains drawn from one sample of a study of early T cells in non-severe SARS-CoV-2 infection. One entry per CDR3 protein, called by TCRdb with MiXCR from the 5' RACE reads. The sample has 57,000 or so distinct CDR3 sequences; about 12% are singletons. Sequencing was performed on whole blood. The receptors stem from an adult who was a healthcare worker with PCR-confirmed SARS-CoV-2 infection or an uninfected control (not recorded which). The CDR3 runs from the conserved cysteine through the conserved F or W. The order of the fields is J gene, clone size, D gene, V gene, CDR3 DNA, CDR3 protein. The D gene is left open where the match is weak. Clone size is stated in some rows and not others, as once, few, many or a class when expanded.

>TRBJ2-1|NA|TRBD2|TRBV5-1
TGCGCCAGCAGCTTAGGCGGGAGGAAGGATGAGCAGTTCTTC
CASSLGGRKDEQFF
>TRBJ1-1|NA|NA|TRBV6-6
TGTGCCAGCAGAACCTGGGGACGGAAGAACACTGAAGCTTTCTTT
CASRTWGRKNTEAFF
>TRBJ2-2|NA|TRBD2|TRBV7-9
TGTGCCAGCAGCATCAGGACTAGATCAGACACCGGGGAGCTGTTTTTT
CASSIRTRSDTGELFF
>TRBJ2-5|few|NA|TRBV12-3/TRBV12-4
TGTGCCAGCAGCCCCAGGGGGGGGGTCGAGACCCAGTACTTC
CASSPRGGVETQYF
>TRBJ2-1|NA|NA|TRBV4-3
TGCGCCAGCAGTCAGCGCTCACTGTACAATGAGCAGTTCTTC
CASSQRSLYNEQFF
>TRBJ2-5|few|NA|TRBV6-6
TGTGCCAGCAGCTCAACGAGTGGATCTTTCCAAGAGACCCAGTACTTC
CASSSTSGSFQETQYF
>TRBJ1-1|NA|TRBD1|TRBV7-2
TGTGCCAGCAGCTTTTTCGGACAGGGGGACACTGAAGCTTTCTTT
CASSFFGQGDTEAFF
>TRBJ1-2|few|NA|TRBV6-6
TGTGCCAGCAGTTCCAGACAGACAGCACACCTTGGCTACACCTTC
CASSSRQTAHLGYTF
>TRBJ2-3|once|NA|TRBV20-1
TGCAGTGCTAGCCGAACGGACAGCACAGATACGCAGTATTTT
CSASRTDSTDTQYF
>TRBJ2-7|NA|NA|TRBV3-1
TGTGCCAGCAGCCATTCGTGGGATCCCTACGAGCAGTACTTC
CASSHSWDPYEQYF
>TRBJ1-6|many|NA|TRBV28
TGTGCCAGCAGTTTGCCCACGGTAGGGGGTGGTTCACCCCTCCACTTT
CASSLPTVGGGSPLHF
>TRBJ2-2|NA|NA|TRBV18
TGTGCCAGCTCACCACACGTAGGGGCCGAGGCCGGGGAGCTGTTTTTT
CASSPHVGAEAGELFF
>TRBJ2-1|NA|TRBD2|TRBV6-2/TRBV6-3
TGTGCCAGCAGTCCGAGCGGGGGTGAGCAGTTCTTC
CASSPSGGEQFF
>TRBJ2-2|NA|NA|TRBV4-1
TGCGCCAGCAGCCAAGACCTGTTTACCGGGGAGCTGTTTTTT
CASSQDLFTGELFF
>TRBJ1-5|NA|NA|TRBV10-3
TGTGCCATCAGTGAGGGCAACGGGAATCAGCCCCAGCATTTT
CAISEGNGNQPQHF
>TRBJ2-7|many|NA|TRBV11-2
TGTGCCAGCAGCTTCGCTGGCGAGCAGTACTTC
CASSFAGEQYF
>TRBJ2-7|NA|NA|TRBV11-1
TGTGCCAGCAGCCGGCAGCGTACCTACGAGCAGTACTTC
CASSRQRTYEQYF
>TRBJ2-7|NA|TRBD1|TRBV7-2
TGTGCCAGCAGCTTAAAGGGGGCGCGGGTGAGAGAGCAGTACTTC
CASSLKGARVREQYF
>TRBJ2-1|few|TRBD2|TRBV7-9
TGTGCCAGCAGCTTCGTACTAGCGGGGGGGCTAGATGAGCAGTTCTTC
CASSFVLAGGLDEQFF
>TRBJ1-2|few|TRBD1|TRBV5-1
TGCGCCAGCAGCTCCTCGACAGGGGCAAGCTATGGCTACACCTTC
CASSSSTGASYGYTF